The 10 T cell receptor beta chains in this list originate from one sample, sequenced in a study of regulatory T cells in long-lasting Graves disease. According to the study, TCR beta libraries were built with iRepertoire HTBI primers and CDR3-region Arm-PCR. TCRdb recomputed calls from the multiplex PCR reads with MiXCR, one row per CDR3 protein. Of roughly 500,000 distinct CDR3 sequences in the sample, around 15% are singletons; the top ten hold roughly 15%. Sample time point: newly diagnosed GD, antithyroid drugs for less than 3 months. Isolated PBMC RNA provided the starting material for the TCR library. This sample also appeared in a second study, on T cells in Graves' hyperthyroidism and ophthalmopathy.

Sequenced here: peripheral blood mononuclear cells (PBMCs), sampled at new diagnosis, from a patient treated with antithyroid drugs. Receptor source: a woman between 45 and 60 years old with Graves disease.

The V gene is TRBV27, the J gene TRBJ2-7; 10 bases match TRBD2. The CDR3 spans 14 residues. Germline values: CDR1 MNHEY, CDR2 SMNVEV (reference sequence). V shed 4 bases and J 6 bases; nucleotides not matched to a gene: 6. Here the CDR3 DNA reads TGTGCCAGCAGTTCCTCAAGCGGGAGGGCCGAGCAGTACTTC. Its translation is CASSSSSGRAEQYF.

This clonotype was recorded a few times. V usage is TRBV19 and J usage is TRBJ2-6; no clear D. CDR3 size: 17 residues. The V end lost 0 bases, the J end lost 2 bases, and 11 bases lay between the germline ends. CDR1 and CDR2 from the germline V gene are LNHDA and SQIVND (reference sequence). The CDR3 is CASSIDPVGAGANVLTF. DNA of the CDR3: TGTGCCAGTAGTATAGATCCGGTAGGCGCTGGGGCCAACGTCCTGACTTTC.

A word on this clonotype: One end of the junction varies from germline; a read error may be responsible. The chain has TRBV19 and TRBJ2-1; 9 positions agree with TRBD1. The CDR3 sequence is 13 residues long. Per germline, CDR1 LNHDA and CDR2 SQIVND (reference sequence). The CDR3 here is CASSIDADRGRTF. Written as DNA, the CDR3 is TGTGCCAGTAGTATAGATGCTGACAGGGGGAGGACCTTC.

This clonotype was counted between two and nine times. This chain links TRBV4-1 with TRBJ2-7; D is undetermined. Germline V gene lookup returns CDR1 MGHRA and CDR2 YSYEKL. CDR3 length: 15 amino acids. With 0 bases removed from V and 0 bases from J, the gap between germline ends came to 9 bases. CDR3 residues: CASSQDASDSYEQYF. As DNA, the CDR3 is TGCGCCAGCAGCCAAGATGCTAGTGACTCCTACGAGCAGTACTTC.

This clonotype was observed many times. The chain links TRBV12-3 or TRBV12-4 to TRBJ1-1, with 8 bases identical to TRBD1. The V and J ends lost 6 bases and 4 bases, in that order; junction bases with no gene match: 4. CDR3 length equals 13 residues. In nucleotides, the CDR3 is TGTGCCAGCAGAGGACAGGGCGGCACTGAAGCTTTCTTT. Protein product: CASRGQGGTEAFF.

The chain couples TRBV5-4 to TRBJ2-3; 8 bases line up with TRBD2. Unmatched junction bases numbered 8, after V lost 5 bases and J lost 3 bases. Per germline, CDR1 SGHNT and CDR2 YYREEE (reference sequence). The CDR3 covers 15 residues. This CDR3 reads CASSPGTSTTDTQYF. In nucleotides, the CDR3 is TGTGCCAGCAGTCCCGGGACTAGTACGACAGATACGCAGTATTTT.

A note on this clonotype: This clone may be a read error of a much larger clone one base away. The chain recombines TRBV5-1 with TRBJ2-5; 9 positions match TRBD2. This CDR3 is built from 16 residues. Germline V gene lookup returns CDR1 SGHRS and CDR2 YFSETQ. The DNA for the CDR3 is TGCGCCAGCAACTTGGGTATAGCGGGAGTATCGGAGACCCAGTACTTC. Its translation: CASNLGIAGVSETQYF.

This clonotype was counted only a few times. The J gene is TRBJ2-3, the V gene TRBV7-9, with D maybe TRBD2 (5 bases). The V gene's germline CDR1 is SEHNR and CDR2 FQNEAQ (reference sequence). Trimming cost V 2 bases and J 2 bases, with 8 bases left between them. The length of the CDR3 is 14 residues. The CDR3 loop reads CASSLLAITDTQYF. CDR3 DNA: TGTGCCAGCAGCTTACTAGCAATCACAGATACGCAGTATTTT.

For this clonotype: A read error is possible here, since a much larger clone lies one base away. The CDR3 does not end in the conserved phenylalanine or tryptophan, so this is likely a read error. The V call is TRBV12-3 or TRBV12-4, the J call TRBJ2-3; D is undetermined. V dropped 6 bases and J dropped 0 bases, with 10 bases sitting between them. There are 14 residues in the CDR3. The CDR3 sequence: CASRLEKSTDTQYS. CDR3 nucleotides: TGTGCCAGCAGGTTGGAAAAGAGCACAGATACGCAGTATTCT.

This clonotype was detected only a few times. The chain links TRBV9 to TRBJ1-5, with D perhaps TRBD1 (5 bases). This CDR3 comprises 14 residues. Germline-derived CDR1 and CDR2 are SGDLS and YYNGEE. The V and J ends lost 5 bases and 10 bases respectively, with 19 bases between them. CDR3 coding DNA: TGTGCCAGCAGTGTTACTCCACAAGGGGAACCCCAGCATTTT. Protein product: CASSVTPQGEPQHF. Full variable domain (missing parts from reference TRBV9 and TRBJ1-5): DSGVTQTPKHLITATGQRVTLRCSPRSGDLSVYWYQQSLDQGLQFLIQYYNGEERAKGNILERFSAQQFPDLHSELNLSSLELGDSALYFCASSVTPQGEPQHFGDGTRLSIL.